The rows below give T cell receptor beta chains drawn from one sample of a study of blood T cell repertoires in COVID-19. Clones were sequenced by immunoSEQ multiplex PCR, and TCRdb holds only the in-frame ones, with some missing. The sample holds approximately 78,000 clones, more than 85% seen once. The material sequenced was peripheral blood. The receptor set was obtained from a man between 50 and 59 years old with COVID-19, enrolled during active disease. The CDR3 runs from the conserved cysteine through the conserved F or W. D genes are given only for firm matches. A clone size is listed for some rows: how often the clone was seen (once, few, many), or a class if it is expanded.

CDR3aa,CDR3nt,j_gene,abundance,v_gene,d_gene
CASRDTGTYEQYF,TGTGCCAGCAGGGATACAGGCACCTACGAGCAGTACTTC,TRBJ2-7,-,TRBV5-4,-
CASSLVGGSGGSYEQYF,TGTGCCAGCAGCTTAGTTGGTGGTAGCGGGGGCTCCTACGAGCAGTACTTC,TRBJ2-7,-,TRBV7-2,TRBD2
CAWSAIESGTQYF,TGTGCCTGGAGTGCAATTGAATCGGGAACGCAGTATTTT,TRBJ2-3,-,TRBV30,-
CAGASGAPIESQYF,TGTGCTGGAGCCAGTGGGGCCCCAATTGAGTCGCAGTATTTT,TRBJ2-3,-,TRBV6-5,-
CASHVGGGNTEAFF,TGTGCCAGCCACGTCGGGGGAGGAAACACTGAAGCTTTCTTT,TRBJ1-1,once,TRBV28,-
CASRFGQGLADTQYF,TGTGCCAGCAGATTCGGACAGGGGCTCGCAGATACGCAGTATTTT,TRBJ2-3,-,TRBV5-6,TRBD1
CAWSVYSGPTGELFF,TGTGCCTGGAGTGTGTATAGCGGACCGACCGGGGAGCTGTTTTTT,TRBJ2-2,-,TRBV30,-
CASSPRSDNTEAFF,TGCGCCAGCAGCCCGCGGAGTGACAACACTGAAGCTTTCTTT,TRBJ1-1,-,TRBV5-1,-
CASSEGWWGENTEAFF,TGTGCCAGCAGTGAAGGTTGGTGGGGAGAGAACACTGAAGCTTTCTTT,TRBJ1-1,-,TRBV6-1,-
CASSPGTGRLNTEAFF,TGTGCCAGCTCACCAGGGACAGGGCGCCTGAACACTGAAGCTTTCTTT,TRBJ1-1,-,TRBV18,TRBD1
CASSPDRERSPLHF,TGTGCCAGCTCACCAGACAGGGAAAGATCACCCCTCCACTTT,TRBJ1-6,once,TRBV18,TRBD1
CSVELSAGVAGELFF,TGCAGCGTTGAACTCTCAGCGGGAGTCGCCGGGGAGCTGTTTTTT,TRBJ2-2,-,TRBV29-1,TRBD2
CASSRRGLGQETQYF,TGTGCCAGCAGCCGCCGAGGTCTAGGACAAGAGACCCAGTACTTC,TRBJ2-5,-,TRBV7-9,-
CASSVDPGGGVRETQYF,TGTGCCAGCAGCGTAGACCCGGGAGGGGGGGTGAGAGAGACCCAGTACTTC,TRBJ2-5,-,TRBV9,TRBD2
CASSLTPAYEQYF,TGTGCCAGCAGTTTAACGCCAGCCTACGAGCAGTACTTC,TRBJ2-7,-,TRBV6-2/TRBV6-3,-
CASSSLDRPYEQYF,TGTGCCAGCAGCTCCCTGGACAGACCCTACGAGCAGTACTTC,TRBJ2-7,-,TRBV7-3,-
CASSQDRVNTEAFF,TGCGCCAGCAGCCAGGACAGGGTTAACACTGAAGCTTTCTTT,TRBJ1-1,-,TRBV4-3,TRBD1
CASSLARAGSTGRETQYF,TGCGCCAGCAGCTTGGCCAGGGCGGGATCGACTGGGAGGGAGACCCAGTACTTC,TRBJ2-5,-,TRBV5-1,-
CASSVATSTSGMLRNTQYF,TGTGCCAGCAGCGTAGCCACTTCGACTAGCGGGATGTTGCGGAATACGCAGTATTTT,TRBJ2-3,-,TRBV9,TRBD2
CASEASGTSGANVLTF,TGTGCCAGTGAGGCTAGCGGAACATCTGGGGCCAACGTCCTGACTTTC,TRBJ2-6,-,TRBV19,TRBD2
CSAHGANVLTF,TGCAGTGCTCATGGGGCCAACGTCCTGACTTTC,TRBJ2-6,few,TRBV20-1,-
CASSISGRREDTQYF,TGCGCCAGCAGCATTAGCGGGAGGCGTGAAGATACGCAGTATTTT,TRBJ2-3,-,TRBV5-1,TRBD2
CATGTAYGYTF,TGTGCCACCGGGACAGCGTATGGCTACACCTTC,TRBJ1-2,-,TRBV10-3,TRBD1
CASSHSRGPPLYNEQFF,TGTGCCAGCAGCCATAGCAGAGGGCCTCCGTTGTACAATGAGCAGTTCTTC,TRBJ2-1,medium-sized,TRBV7-2,-
CASSYGGNQPQHF,TGTGCCAGCAGTTACGGGGGGAATCAGCCCCAGCATTTT,TRBJ1-5,-,TRBV6-2/TRBV6-3,-
CASSVNTEAFF,TGTGCCAGCAGCGTTAACACTGAAGCTTTCTTT,TRBJ1-1,-,TRBV2,-
CASGLTGQNQPQHF,TGTGCCAGTGGGTTGACAGGACAGAATCAGCCCCAGCATTTT,TRBJ1-5,-,TRBV19,-
CASSLLSTANTGELFF,TGTGCCAGCAGTTTATTGAGCACGGCGAACACCGGGGAGCTGTTTTTT,TRBJ2-2,medium-sized,TRBV28,-
CASSQVATPSGEQYF,TGTGCCAGCAGCCAAGTGGCGACCCCGTCGGGGGAGCAGTACTTC,TRBJ2-7,-,TRBV14,-
CASSLNGAGELFF,TGTGCCAGCAGCTTGAACGGGGCCGGGGAGCTGTTTTTT,TRBJ2-2,-,TRBV5-8,-